This is a list of T cell receptor beta chains from one sample in a study of neoadjuvant anti-PD-1 for oral cavity cancer. Measured with immunoSEQ multiplex PCR; TCRdb has only the in-frame clones, and not every one. The sample yields around 7,200 clones, about 46% seen once. The sequences come from tumor tissue, collected before nivolumab (anti-PD-1) treatment. These receptors were taken from a person aged 40 to 85 with oral cavity squamous cell carcinoma. Each CDR3 is given with its conserved first and last residue. A D gene is named only where the DNA matches it firmly. Expanded clones get a size class; other rows say once, few or many, or leave the size out.

D: TRBD1
size: NA
J: TRBJ2-1
V: TRBV6-1
CDR3: CATQDRAGNEQFF
DNA: TGTGCCACCCAGGACAGGGCTGGAAATGAGCAGTTCTTC

D: NA
size: medium-sized
J: TRBJ2-5
V: TRBV5-6
CDR3: CASSTDPGETQYF
DNA: TGTGCCAGCAGCACGGACCCGGGGGAGACCCAGTACTTC

D: TRBD1
size: medium-sized
J: TRBJ1-1
V: TRBV2
CDR3: CASSLQGASTEAFF
DNA: TGTGCCAGCAGTTTACAGGGGGCGTCCACTGAAGCTTTCTTT

D: NA
size: few
J: TRBJ1-4
V: TRBV7-9
CDR3: CASSPQGTSNEKLFF
DNA: TGTGCCAGCAGCCCTCAGGGGACAAGTAATGAAAAACTGTTTTTT

D: NA
size: NA
J: TRBJ2-2
V: TRBV9
CDR3: CASSVGYRTGNTGELFF
DNA: TGTGCCAGCAGCGTAGGGTACAGGACGGGGAACACCGGGGAGCTGTTTTTT

D: NA
size: NA
J: TRBJ2-5
V: TRBV30
CDR3: CAWNRYAQETQYF
DNA: TGTGCCTGGAACAGGTACGCTCAGGAGACCCAGTACTTC

D: TRBD2
size: few
J: TRBJ2-1
V: TRBV7-3
CDR3: CASSLMAGGPNEQFF
DNA: TGTGCCAGCAGCTTAATGGCGGGGGGCCCGAATGAGCAGTTCTTC

D: NA
size: NA
J: TRBJ2-1
V: TRBV19
CDR3: CASSQAWSYNEQFF
DNA: TGTGCCAGTAGCCAGGCTTGGTCCTACAATGAGCAGTTCTTC

D: NA
size: NA
J: TRBJ2-7
V: TRBV10-3
CDR3: CAISESTSIDPRGQYF
DNA: TGTGCCATCAGTGAGTCGACTAGTATAGACCCCCGGGGGCAGTACTTC

D: TRBD1
size: NA
J: TRBJ1-3
V: TRBV18
CDR3: CASSPSGQGTGNTIYF
DNA: TGTGCCAGCTCACCATCGGGACAGGGGACTGGAAACACCATATATTTT

D: NA
size: NA
J: TRBJ2-1
V: TRBV19
CDR3: CATGGFYNEQFF
DNA: TGTGCCACCGGGGGTTTCTACAATGAGCAGTTCTTC

D: TRBD1
size: few
J: TRBJ2-5
V: TRBV7-9
CDR3: CASSLRQGKETQYF
DNA: TGTGCCAGCAGCCTTCGACAGGGGAAAGAGACCCAGTACTTC

D: TRBD2
size: NA
J: TRBJ2-7
V: TRBV15
CDR3: CATSRGGSGSFYEQYF
DNA: TGTGCCACCAGCAGAGGTGGTAGCGGGAGTTTTTACGAGCAGTACTTC

D: NA
size: NA
J: TRBJ1-5
V: TRBV10-3
CDR3: CATFSQPQHF
DNA: TGTGCCACGTTCAGTCAGCCCCAGCATTTT

D: NA
size: medium-sized
J: TRBJ1-5
V: TRBV6-1
CDR3: CASSGAQGENSNQPQHF
DNA: TGTGCCAGCAGTGGGGCACAGGGAGAGAATAGCAATCAGCCCCAGCATTTT

D: NA
size: NA
J: TRBJ2-7
V: TRBV6-6
CDR3: CASSQLTGDEQYF
DNA: TGTGCCAGCAGTCAACTGACGGGGGACGAGCAGTACTTC

D: NA
size: few
J: TRBJ1-4
V: TRBV11-2
CDR3: CASSLGNSEKLFF
DNA: TGTGCCAGCAGCCTGGGTAACAGCGAAAAACTGTTTTTT

D: NA
size: NA
J: TRBJ1-2
V: TRBV6-1
CDR3: CASSALDYRNQGYGYTF
DNA: TGTGCCAGCAGTGCCCTAGATTACAGAAACCAGGGCTATGGCTACACCTTC

D: NA
size: NA
J: TRBJ2-1
V: TRBV6-4
CDR3: CASSRQKQGLDNEQFF
DNA: TGTGCCAGCAGTCGGCAAAAACAGGGCCTGGATAATGAGCAGTTCTTC

D: TRBD1
size: few
J: TRBJ1-4
V: TRBV28
CDR3: CASSLLTGGAELTNEKLFF
DNA: TGTGCCAGCAGTTTGCTGACAGGGGGCGCAGAATTAACTAATGAAAAACTGTTTTTT

D: TRBD2
size: NA
J: TRBJ2-1
V: TRBV28
CDR3: CASSFGGISGQFF
DNA: TGTGCCAGCAGTTTCGGGGGGATCAGCGGCCAGTTCTTC

D: NA
size: few
J: TRBJ2-7
V: TRBV9
CDR3: CASSVEQVPSYEQYF
DNA: TGTGCCAGCAGCGTAGAACAGGTGCCCTCCTACGAGCAGTACTTC

D: NA
size: NA
J: TRBJ2-3
V: TRBV5-6
CDR3: CASSLLSVPTQYF
DNA: TGTGCCAGCAGCCTCCTGAGCGTGCCTACGCAGTATTTT

D: NA
size: few
J: TRBJ2-1
V: TRBV7-9
CDR3: CASSLGDSLGQFF
DNA: TGTGCCAGCAGCCTCGGGGACTCACTAGGGCAGTTCTTC